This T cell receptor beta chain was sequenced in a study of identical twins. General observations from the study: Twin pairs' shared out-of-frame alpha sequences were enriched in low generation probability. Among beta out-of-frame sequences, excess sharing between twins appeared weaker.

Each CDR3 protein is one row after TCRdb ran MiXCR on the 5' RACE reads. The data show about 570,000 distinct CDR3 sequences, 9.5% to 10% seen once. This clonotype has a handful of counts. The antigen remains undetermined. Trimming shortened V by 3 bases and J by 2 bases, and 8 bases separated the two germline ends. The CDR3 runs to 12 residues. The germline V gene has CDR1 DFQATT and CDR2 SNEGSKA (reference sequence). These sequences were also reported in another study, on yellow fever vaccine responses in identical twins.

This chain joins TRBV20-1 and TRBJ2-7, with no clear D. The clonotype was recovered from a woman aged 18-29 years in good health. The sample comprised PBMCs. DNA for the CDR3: TGCAGTGCTAGGGACCTAACCTACGAGCAGTACTTC. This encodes CSARDLTYEQYF.